A single sample is the source of the 26 T cell receptor beta chains below, sequenced in a study of human T cells and chemical hapten exposure (dated by TCRdb to the early 2020s). Libraries were prepared through RACE. Sequenced using a NextSeq 500. The raw public reads went through TCRdb reprocessing: fastp at Q25, MiXCR clone calling, in-frame beta chains kept. Rows merge per CDR3 protein into single entries with the most common DNA and genes. The sample contains fewer than 500,000 distinct CDR3 sequences, around 5% of them found a single time. The biggest ten clones account for approximately 2.3% of the sample. The time point label, as the study defines it: patch test 1, 2 weeks after DPC sensitization. The label giving this sample's treatment or condition can be read as: therapeutic diphenylcyclopropenone sensitization with weekly scalp DPC. The source material was whole blood, sampled in connection with sensitization to the hapten diphenylcyclopropenone (DPC). The origin of the receptors is a woman aged 45-65 years with alopecia areata. Some clones in this sample may be carry-over from other donors' samples.

This clonotype was recorded many times. The gene calls are TRBV6-5 and TRBJ1-5, with D unclear. The CDR3 length is 14 residues. V lost 0 bases and J 3 bases, leaving 6 bases between the germline ends. CDR1 and CDR2 from the germline V gene are MNHEY and SVGAGI. DNA for the CDR3: TGTGCCAGCAGTTACTCAGGGTCCAATCAGCCCCAGCATTTT. Its translation is CASSYSGSNQPQHF.

This clonotype appeared many times. This rearrangement joins TRBV6-6 to TRBJ1-3; D might be TRBD1 (6 bases). V lost 5 bases to trimming and J lost 4 bases, with 12 bases between them. Per germline, CDR1 MNHNY and CDR2 SVGAGI (reference sequence). The CDR3 consists of 14 residues. The CDR3 region is CASSDRTVGNTIYF. CDR3 sequence (DNA): TGTGCCAGCAGTGATCGGACAGTAGGAAACACCATATATTTT.

The chain carries TRBV5-4 and TRBJ2-3, with D unclear. CDR1 SGHNT and CDR2 YYREEE come from the germline V gene (reference sequence). V lost 4 bases, J lost 0 bases, and 6 bases lay in between. CDR3 length: 13 amino acids. CDR3 in amino acids: CASSMSSTDTQYF. The CDR3 DNA reads as TGTGCCAGCAGCATGTCTAGCACAGATACGCAGTATTTT.

This clonotype was seen many times. The V gene is TRBV2, the J gene TRBJ1-6; D remains ambiguous. Trimming cost V 11 bases and J 2 bases, with 13 bases left between them. The CDR3 totals 14 residues. The germline CDR1 and CDR2 sequences are SNHLY and FYNNEI. DNA for the CDR3: TGTGCCTGCTCACGACGCACCTATAATTCACCCCTCCACTTT. As protein: CACSRRTYNSPLHF.

Comments on this clonotype: The germline gene is not matched at one end of the junction; a read error may be the cause. V gene TRBV3-1 combines with J gene TRBJ2-7; D gene unclear. This CDR3 is 13 amino acids long. Germline CDR1 and CDR2: LGHDT and YNNKEL (reference sequence). The CDR3 sequence: CASSQAKGGEHYF. The CDR3 DNA sequence: TGTGCCAGCAGCCAAGCAAAGGGTGGCGAGCATTACTTC.

At least ten counts were recorded for this clonotype. The chain has TRBV13 and TRBJ2-1, with D tentatively TRBD2 (6 bases). CDR1 and CDR2 from the germline V gene are PRHDT and FYEKMQ (reference sequence). The CDR3 length is 14 residues. The V end lost 3 bases, the J end lost 7 bases, and 13 bases lay between the germline ends. DNA for the CDR3: TGTGCCAGCAGCTTCCGGGGACTGAGAAATGAGCAGTTCTTC. Residues: CASSFRGLRNEQFF.

The sample holds many counts of this clonotype. The rearrangement uses TRBV12-3 or TRBV12-4 and TRBJ1-1, with a possible D match to TRBD1 (5 bases). Trimming pared 1 base from V and 3 bases from J, leaving 9 bases between. The CDR3 covers 14 residues. For the CDR3, the DNA is TGTGCCAGCAGTTTAGGCGGCAGGGACACTGAAGCTTTCTTT. This sequence encodes CASSLGGRDTEAFF.

The CDR3 loop reads CASSQGTGEKYF. CDR3 DNA sequence: TGTGCCAGCAGCCAAGGGACAGGGGAGAAGTACTTC. The rearrangement joins TRBV3-1 to TRBJ2-7; 9 bases map to TRBD1. Losses at the gene ends were 1 base for V and 11 bases for J; bases not matched to a gene: 3. CDR3 length: 12 amino acids. Germline loops: CDR1 LGHDT, CDR2 YNNKEL (reference sequence).

In its sample, this clonotype was seen many times. The J gene is TRBJ2-1, the V gene TRBV20-1; D tentatively reads TRBD1 or TRBD2 (5 bases each). The CDR3 is 14 residues long. CDR1 is DFQATT and CDR2 is SNEGSKA in the germline V gene (reference sequence). V was pared by 0 bases and J by 6 bases, with 12 bases between. The CDR3: CSARDPGTFNEQFF. The CDR3 coding sequence is TGCAGTGCTAGAGACCCAGGGACCTTCAATGAGCAGTTCTTC.

This clonotype was recorded many times. The chain combines TRBV20-1 with TRBJ2-6, with 10 positions matching TRBD1. CDR3 length: 17 residues. The germline V gene encodes CDR1 DFQATT and CDR2 SNEGSKA (reference sequence). The V segment lost 3 bases and the J segment 2 bases; nucleotides outside the gene matches: 7. Here the CDR3 reads CSASVGTGVAGANVLTF. DNA of the CDR3: TGCAGTGCTAGCGTAGGGACAGGGGTGGCTGGGGCCAACGTCCTGACTTTC.

This sequence joins TRBV20-1 and TRBJ2-4, with D uncertain. This CDR3 has 14 residues. V lost 0 bases and J 8 bases, leaving 14 bases between the germline ends. CDR1 is DFQATT, CDR2 SNEGSKA, per germline (reference sequence). CDR3 in amino acids: CSARDGSRMDIQYF. The CDR3 nucleotides read TGCAGTGCTAGAGATGGGTCTAGGATGGACATTCAGTACTTC.

This clonotype was seen many times. This chain uses TRBV6-5 with TRBJ2-7, with D perhaps being TRBD1 or TRBD2 (5 bases each). V lost 2 bases, J lost 4 bases, and 12 bases lay in between. The CDR3 is 14 amino acids. Germline-derived CDR1 and CDR2 are MNHEY and SVGAGI. CDR3 sequence reads: CASSYNEGEYEQYF. The DNA for the CDR3 is TGTGCCAGCAGTTACAATGAAGGGGAGTACGAGCAGTACTTC.

This clonotype was seen at least ten times. V gene TRBV20-1 combines with J gene TRBJ1-1; possible D gene TRBD1, 5 bases. Germline loops: CDR1 DFQATT, CDR2 SNEGSKA (reference sequence). Trimming removed 5 bases at V and 0 bases at J, with 19 bases between. The CDR3 has 16 amino acids. The CDR3 reads CSAWGGPIKVNTEAFF. The CDR3, as DNA: TGCAGTGCTTGGGGGGGACCTATAAAGGTGAACACTGAAGCTTTCTTT.

This clonotype was detected only a few times. In DNA, the CDR3 is TGTGCCAACGACAGGGGAACTAACTATGGCTACACCTTC. Protein: CANDRGTNYGYTF. The rearrangement links TRBV27 to TRBJ1-2; 8 nucleotides align to TRBD1. Germline-derived CDR1 and CDR2 are MNHEY and SMNVEV (reference sequence). Germline trimming cut 10 bases from V and 0 bases from J; bases unmatched to any gene: 4. This CDR3 is 13 amino acids long.

This clonotype was seen ten or more times. The rearrangement uses TRBV5-1 and TRBJ1-2; 9 nucleotides align to TRBD1. Unmatched junction bases numbered 13, after V lost 4 bases and J lost 6 bases. The CDR3 has 16 amino acids. Germline loops: CDR1 SGHRS, CDR2 YFSETQ. DNA for the CDR3: TGCGCCAGCAGCCCCGCGGACAGGGGAGCCTCTAATGGCTACACCTTC. It codes for CASSPADRGASNGYTF.

This clonotype was found many times. The chain joins TRBV29-1 to TRBJ2-5, with D perhaps given as TRBD1 or TRBD2 (5 bases each). The V gene's germline CDR1 is SQVTM and CDR2 ANQGSEA. CDR3 size: 14 residues. The germline V and J ends were trimmed by 6 bases and 9 bases, with 23 bases remaining between them. CDR3 in DNA: TGCAGCGTCCGGGGCTCGGACCACATTAAGGCCCAGTACTTC. Amino acid sequence: CSVRGSDHIKAQYF.

This clonotype was seen many times. This chain joins TRBV3-1 and TRBJ1-2, with D unclear. V was clipped by 0 bases and J by 9 bases, with 8 bases between them. This CDR3 is built from 12 residues. The germline V gene encodes CDR1 LGHDT and CDR2 YNNKEL (reference sequence). DNA for the CDR3: TGTGCCAGCAGCCAAGAGGGGAGGCGCTACACCTTC. It translates to CASSQEGRRYTF.

In this sample, this clonotype turned up a few times. The chain couples TRBV5-5 to TRBJ2-2, with TRBD1 as a possible D gene (6 bases). The CDR3 is 14 amino acids. V was shortened by 0 bases and J by 7 bases, with 10 bases between the two germline ends. CDR1 and CDR2 from the germline V gene are SGHKS and YYEKEE (reference sequence). The CDR3 loop is CASSLGQVNGELFF. DNA of the CDR3: TGTGCCAGCAGCTTGGGACAGGTCAACGGGGAGCTGTTTTTT.

This clonotype was recorded at least ten times. The V call is TRBV7-8, the J call TRBJ1-6, with TRBD1 as a possible D gene (6 bases). V was cut by 3 bases and J by 2 bases, with 14 bases left in between. CDR1 and CDR2 (germline): SGHVS, FQNEAQ. The CDR3 covers 17 residues. CDR3 nucleotide sequence: TGTGCCAGCAGCTTGTTGGAGGGGGGAACCTATAATTCACCCCTCCACTTT. Encoded protein: CASSLLEGGTYNSPLHF.

The J gene is TRBJ2-3, the V gene TRBV7-2, with 9 nucleotides matching TRBD1. CDR1 SGHTA and CDR2 FQGNSA come from the germline V gene. The CDR3 has 18 amino acids. V lost 2 bases, J lost 4 bases, and 13 bases stayed unmatched. The CDR3 reads CASSLQLGTGYSPDTQYF. Here the CDR3 DNA reads TGTGCCAGCAGCTTACAGCTGGGGACAGGGTATTCGCCAGATACGCAGTATTTT. The variable domain in full, with the rest retrieved from reference TRBV7-2 and TRBJ2-3, is GAGVSQSPSNKVTEKGKDVELRCDPISGHTALYWYRQSLGQGLEFLIYFQGNSAPDKSGLPSDRFSAERTGGSVSTLTIQRTQQEDSAVYLCASSLQLGTGYSPDTQYFGPGTRLTVL.

The genes are TRBV20-1 and TRBJ2-7; 9 bases line up with TRBD1. Germline loops: CDR1 DFQATT, CDR2 SNEGSKA (reference sequence). The CDR3 length is 13 residues. Germline trimming cut 5 bases from V and 6 bases from J; bases unmatched to any gene: 8. The CDR3 DNA reads as TGCAGTGCTGCGGGACAGGGCGCCGGCGAGCAGTACTTC. It yields the protein CSAAGQGAGEQYF.

The genes are TRBV2 and TRBJ1-1; D remains unclear. The CDR3 is 13 amino acids. Germline-derived CDR1 and CDR2 are SNHLY and FYNNEI. The V end lost 6 bases, the J end lost 4 bases, and 12 bases lay between the germline ends. The CDR3 sequence: CASRSLGGTEAFF. In nucleotides, the CDR3 is TGTGCCAGCAGAAGCCTCGGAGGCACTGAAGCTTTCTTT.

This clonotype was observed many times. This chain uses TRBV3-1 with TRBJ1-2, with D unresolved. The CDR3 totals 12 residues. Per germline, CDR1 LGHDT and CDR2 YNNKEL (reference sequence). Trimming took off 3 bases at V and 2 bases at J, with 4 bases between the two ends. CDR3 sequence (DNA): TGTGCCAGCAGCCAGTCAAACTATGGCTACACCTTC. Encoded protein: CASSQSNYGYTF.

The V gene is TRBV3-1, the J gene TRBJ1-1, with 8 bases aligning to TRBD1. J gave up 4 bases and V 1 base, and 5 bases lay outside the gene matches. Germline V lookup: CDR1 LGHDT, CDR2 YNNKEL (reference sequence). The CDR3 sequence is 15 residues long. CDR3 DNA sequence: TGTGCCAGCAGCCAAGGGTTTACAGGGGGCACTGAAGCTTTCTTT. This translates into CASSQGFTGGTEAFF.

This rearrangement joins TRBV5-6 to TRBJ1-3, with D uncertain. V was shortened by 0 bases and J by 2 bases, with 6 bases between the two germline ends. Germline V gene lookup returns CDR1 SGHDT and CDR2 YYEEEE. The length of the CDR3 is 14 residues. This chain's CDR3 is CASSLGHAGNTIYF. DNA for the CDR3: TGTGCCAGCAGCTTGGGCCACGCTGGAAACACCATATATTTT.

This clonotype was observed at least ten times. This chain uses TRBV25-1 with TRBJ1-1; the D is unclear. This CDR3 is 13 amino acids long. Germline V gene sequence: CDR1 MGHDK, CDR2 SYGVNS. V shed 6 bases and J shed 3 bases, with 11 bases lying between them. The CDR3 is CASRVGPDTEAFF. In DNA form, the CDR3 reads TGTGCCAGCAGAGTAGGTCCTGACACTGAAGCTTTCTTT. Using reference TRBV25-1 and TRBJ1-1 for the parts outside the CDR3, the full variable domain is EADIYQTPRYLVIGTGKKITLECSQTMGHDKMYWYQQDPGMELHLIHYSYGVNSTEKGDLSSESTVSRIRTEHFPLTLESARPSHTSQYLCASRVGPDTEAFFGQGTRLTVV.